The source of this T cell receptor (beta chain) is a study of graft-versus-host responses after intestinal transplantation. Across the study: Every recipient underwent anti-thymocyte globulin induction, then tacrolimus and steroids for roughly three years.

Whole-study results and caveats: The marrow of recipients harbored GvH clones, and ileum or blood showed some of them first.

This CDR3 has 16 amino acids. The trim removed 3 bases at V and 0 bases at J, leaving 4 bases unmatched. Germline V gene sequence: CDR1 SGDLS, CDR2 YYNGEE. Regarding this clone: Its matching antigen is unknown.

Produced via immunoSEQ multiplex PCR; TCRdb's table is partial and in-frame only. This sample carries approximately 8,200 clones, approximately 97% of them seen once, and the ten largest clones take roughly 0.22%. The clonotype originates from a human patient who received an intestinal transplant, so some T cells may come from the graft donor. The rearrangement joins TRBV9 to TRBJ2-1; 9 bases match TRBD2. Material: PBMCs, obtained 23 days after intestinal transplant. The CDR3 DNA reads TGTGCCAGCAGCGGGGCACTAGCGGGCTCCTACAATGAGCAGTTCTTC. This gives the protein CASSGALAGSYNEQFF.